The 23 T cell receptor beta chains below were found in one sample sequenced in a study of control samples from healthy donors and cancer patients. Profiled with immunoSEQ multiplex PCR; TCRdb holds only in-frame clones, not every one. The table includes about 160,000 clones, just under 95% detected once. The sample taken for sequencing was blood. The source is a woman in her thirties or forties in good health.

The chain is built from TRBV5-1 and TRBJ2-7, with 8 bases aligning to TRBD2. This CDR3 contains 16 residues. The germline V gene has CDR1 SGHRS and CDR2 YFSETQ. V gave up 1 base and J gave up 3 bases; unmatched junction bases: 9. CDR3 region: CASSLPLRGADYEQYF. The CDR3 DNA follows: TGCGCCAGCAGCTTGCCCCTGCGGGGGGCCGACTACGAGCAGTACTTC.

The rearrangement joins TRBV19 to TRBJ1-6; D is unresolved. This CDR3 spans 15 amino acids. V dropped 5 bases and J dropped 9 bases, with 17 bases sitting between them. Germline V gene lookup returns CDR1 LNHDA and CDR2 SQIVND (reference sequence). In DNA form, the CDR3 reads TGTGCCAGTAGTCTCAACGCGGGAGACGGTTCACCCCTCCACTTT. It codes for CASSLNAGDGSPLHF. Combining the CDR3 with reference TRBV19 and TRBJ1-6 gives the whole variable domain DGGITQSPKYLFRKEGQNVTLSCEQNLNHDAMYWYRQDPGQGLRLIYYSQIVNDFQKGDIAEGYSVSREKKESFPLTVTSAQKNPTAFYLCASSLNAGDGSPLHFGNGTRLTVT.

The V gene is TRBV7-8, the J gene TRBJ1-2, with 10 nucleotides matching TRBD1. Germline V CDR1 and CDR2: SGHVS, FQNEAQ. Trimming at V came to 5 bases and at J to 7 bases, leaving 7 bases not matched to a gene. The CDR3 is 14 amino acids. This CDR3 is CASSIRGDRGGYTF. For the CDR3, the DNA is TGTGCCAGCAGCATTCGCGGGGACAGGGGTGGCTACACCTTC.

This chain's CDR3 is CSVGQLDQPQHF. The CDR3 DNA sequence: TGCAGCGTCGGACAGCTTGATCAGCCCCAGCATTTT. The chain carries TRBV29-1 and TRBJ1-5, with D possibly TRBD1 on 6 matching bases. The CDR3 totals 12 residues. Germline-derived CDR1 and CDR2 are SQVTM and ANQGSEA. V dropped 6 bases and J dropped 5 bases, with 11 bases sitting between them.

V is TRBV7-2 and J is TRBJ1-1, with 9 nucleotides matching TRBD1. Germline CDR1 reads SGHTA; CDR2 reads FQGNSA. V was pared by 5 bases and J by 4 bases, with 8 bases of the junction left unmatched. CDR3 length: 15 amino acids. The CDR3 loop reads CASSRDRALSTEAFF. The CDR3 DNA follows: TGTGCCAGCAGCAGGGACAGGGCATTGAGCACTGAAGCTTTCTTT.

The CDR3: CASSFTNTEAFF. Written as DNA, the CDR3 is TGTGCCAGCAGTTTTACGAACACTGAAGCTTTCTTT. This sequence joins TRBV12-3 or TRBV12-4 and TRBJ1-1; no clear D gene. V lost 3 bases to trimming and J lost 1 base, with 3 bases between them. The CDR3 has 12 amino acids.

The CDR3 here is CSVGTASGNTIYF. The CDR3 coding sequence is TGCAGCGTCGGGACAGCCTCTGGAAACACCATATATTTT. The chain recombines TRBV29-1 with TRBJ1-3, with 7 bases fitting TRBD1. This CDR3 has 13 amino acids. CDR1 and CDR2 (germline): SQVTM, ANQGSEA. V trimming: 6 bases; J trimming: 0 bases; junction bases outside the gene matches: 2.

The genes are TRBV18 and TRBJ1-1; no clear D gene. Trimming took 4 bases from V and 7 from J, leaving 10 bases between them. CDR3 length equals 12 residues. Germline V gene sequence: CDR1 KGHSH, CDR2 LQKENI. The CDR3 region is CASSLVGREAFF. CDR3 in DNA: TGTGCCAGCTCACTTGTAGGCCGTGAAGCTTTCTTT. Supplemented by reference TRBV18 and TRBJ1-1, the full variable domain reads NAGVMQNPRHLVRRRGQEARLRCSPMKGHSHVYWYRQLPEEGLKFMVYLQKENIIDESGMPKERFSAEFPKEGPSILRIQQVVRGDSAAYFCASSLVGREAFFGQGTRLTVV.

The CDR3 sequence: CASSLEVLGENTGELFF. CDR3 DNA sequence: TGTGCCAGCAGCTTAGAGGTGCTCGGCGAGAACACCGGGGAGCTGTTTTTT. The rearrangement links TRBV11-3 to TRBJ2-2; no clear D. Trimming pared 0 bases from V and 1 base from J, leaving 12 bases between. Germline V CDR1 and CDR2: SGHNT, YENEEA. The CDR3 spans 17 residues.

The sample holds one count of this clone. A junction boundary mismatches the germline segment, possibly from a read error. The V gene is TRBV6-5, the J gene TRBJ1-1; weak D call: TRBD1 (6 bases). There are 14 residues in the CDR3. From germline, CDR1 is MNHEY and CDR2 SVGAGI. The chain's CDR3 is CASVTPGHYTEAFF. CDR3 nucleotide sequence: TGTGCCAGCGTGACTCCGGGACACTACACCGAAGCTTTCTTT.

The chain is built from TRBV25-1 and TRBJ1-1, with D unresolved. Germline V gene sequence: CDR1 MGHDK, CDR2 SYGVNS. The CDR3 length is 12 residues. With 5 bases removed from V and 7 bases from J, the gap between germline ends came to 11 bases. CDR3 sequence (DNA): TGTGCCAGCAGTTTGAGAGTAGGTGAAGCTTTCTTT. This gives the protein CASSLRVGEAFF.

The table lists this clone with a count of one. The V gene is TRBV19, the J gene TRBJ1-5; TRBD1 agrees at 8 bases. CDR3 length equals 15 residues. The germline CDR1 and CDR2 sequences are LNHDA and SQIVND (reference sequence). Trimming cost V 9 bases and J 5 bases; bases outside gene matches: 12. CDR3 residues: CASSPDREIHQPQHF. The CDR3 bases are TGTGCCAGCTCACCGGACAGGGAAATCCATCAGCCCCAGCATTTT.

The chain uses TRBV20-1 and TRBJ1-2; perhaps TRBD1 as D (5 bases). From germline, CDR1 is DFQATT and CDR2 SNEGSKA (reference sequence). V lost 3 bases to trimming and J lost 2 bases, with 13 bases between them. This CDR3 comprises 14 residues. The CDR3 loop is CSASTSGANYGYTF. CDR3 sequence (DNA): TGCAGTGCTAGTACATCCGGGGCCAACTATGGCTACACCTTC.

This clone appeared a single time. The chain couples TRBV11-1 to TRBJ2-5; D is undetermined. The CDR3 contains 13 residues. Germline CDR1 SGHAT, CDR2 FQDESV (reference sequence). The V gene lost 1 base and the J gene lost 3 bases, with 6 bases spanning the gap. The CDR3 region has the DNA TGTGCCAGCAGCTTAGGTCAAGAAGAGACCCAGTACTTC. Translating it yields CASSLGQEETQYF.

V gene TRBV19 combines with J gene TRBJ2-7; D is unresolved. CDR1 and CDR2 (germline): LNHDA, SQIVND (reference sequence). The V and J ends lost 6 bases and 1 base respectively, with 10 bases between them. This CDR3 contains 13 residues. CDR3 amino acids: CASRPGLSYEQYF. CDR3 nucleotides: TGTGCCAGTAGACCGGGCCTTTCCTACGAGCAGTACTTC.

V and J are TRBV2 and TRBJ2-7; tentatively, D is TRBD1 (6 bases). The length of the CDR3 is 14 residues. Between the trimmed V and J ends, which lost 0 bases and 4 bases, there was a span of 10 bases. The V gene's germline CDR1 is SNHLY and CDR2 FYNNEI. The CDR3 DNA reads as TGTGCCAGCAGTGAAGCGGACAGAACTTACGAGCAGTACTTC. It yields the protein CASSEADRTYEQYF. The entire variable domain, with the rest obtained from reference TRBV2 and TRBJ2-7, is as follows: EPEVTQTPSHQVTQMGQEVILRCVPISNHLYFYWYRQILGQKVEFLVSFYNNEISEKSEIFDDQFSVERPDGSNFTLKIRSTKLEDSAMYFCASSEADRTYEQYFGPGTRLTVT.

This chain links TRBV6-1 with TRBJ1-6; D uncertain. Germline V CDR1 and CDR2: MNHNS, SASEGT. V lost 3 bases and J lost 5, with 5 bases in between. This CDR3 has 13 amino acids. CDR3 amino acids: CASSEGNNSPLHF. In nucleotides, the CDR3 is TGTGCCAGCAGTGAGGGAAATAATTCACCCCTCCACTTT.

This CDR3 is CASSYKRDSNQPQHF. The CDR3 DNA follows: TGTGCCAGCAGTTACAAACGGGACAGTAATCAGCCCCAGCATTTT. The V call is TRBV6-2 or TRBV6-3, the J call TRBJ1-5; TRBD1 matches 7 bases. V gave up 2 bases and J gave up 4 bases; unmatched junction bases: 5. Germline assignment: CDR1 MNHEY and CDR2 SVGEGT. The CDR3 is 15 amino acids.

The chain is built from TRBV5-1 and TRBJ2-7; TRBD1 agrees at 11 bases. This CDR3 is built from 17 residues. Trimming took 4 bases from V and 3 from J; bases not matched to a gene: 12. In germline, CDR1 is SGHRS, CDR2 YFSETQ. CDR3 coding DNA: TGCGCCAGCAGCAATCTGGACAGGGGGCCCAATTTCTACGAGCAGTACTTC. Amino acids: CASSNLDRGPNFYEQYF.

The rearrangement joins TRBV24-1 to TRBJ1-1; no reliable D call. The V end was cut by 9 bases, the J end by 5 bases, with 27 bases between. This CDR3 region has 17 residues. Germline CDR1 and CDR2: KGHDR and SFDVKD. DNA of the CDR3: TGTGCCACCTATGACCAAGTGGAGGGTTTTGTGGGTACTGAAGCTTTCTTT. Protein: CATYDQVEGFVGTEAFF.

The chain employs TRBV20-1 and TRBJ2-1; weak D call: TRBD2 (5 bases). This CDR3 region has 11 residues. Trimming removed 3 bases from V and 11 bases from J, with 11 bases in between. CDR1 DFQATT and CDR2 SNEGSKA come from the germline V gene (reference sequence). The CDR3 reads CSASILGKQFF. The CDR3 DNA follows: TGCAGTGCTAGCATACTAGGGAAGCAGTTCTTC.

The CDR3 protein is CASSIGTRDSPLHF. In DNA form, the CDR3 reads TGTGCCAGCAGCATAGGGACACGGGATTCACCCCTCCACTTT. The rearrangement uses TRBV4-2 and TRBJ1-6; perhaps TRBD1 as D (6 bases). CDR1 LGHNA and CDR2 YNFKEQ come from the germline V gene. The V gene lost 5 bases and the J gene lost 8 bases, with 13 bases spanning the gap. The CDR3 runs 14 residues.

This chain joins TRBV2 and TRBJ1-5; D is undetermined. There are 12 residues in the CDR3. V was trimmed by 6 bases and J by 0 bases, leaving 3 bases between them. Germline CDR1 is SNHLY and CDR2 is FYNNEI. The CDR3 DNA is TGTGCCAGCAGGAATAGCAATCAGCCCCAGCATTTT. The encoded protein is CASRNSNQPQHF.